This entry is about one TCR beta chain. Its antigen is not identified. The sample comes from a study of identical twins' blood T cells. The study's findings and limits: Twins shared about as many clonotypes as their cloneset sizes predicted.

The CDR3 spans 15 residues. V was shortened by 1 base and J by 5 bases, with 12 bases between the two germline ends. Germline loops: CDR1 SGHAT, CDR2 FQNNGV. MiXCR was run by TCRdb on the 5' RACE reads, yielding one entry per CDR3 protein. Counted here are 300,000 to 400,000 distinct CDR3 sequences, over 25% occurring once; the ten biggest clones make up around 5.6%. The rearrangement uses TRBV11-2 and TRBJ1-5; the D is unclear. Sequencing was carried out using PBMCs. This TCR was recovered from a woman aged 18-49 years in good health. The CDR3 reads CASSLGTERYQPQHF. The CDR3 DNA sequence: TGTGCCAGCAGCTTAGGAACGGAACGCTATCAGCCCCAGCATTTT.